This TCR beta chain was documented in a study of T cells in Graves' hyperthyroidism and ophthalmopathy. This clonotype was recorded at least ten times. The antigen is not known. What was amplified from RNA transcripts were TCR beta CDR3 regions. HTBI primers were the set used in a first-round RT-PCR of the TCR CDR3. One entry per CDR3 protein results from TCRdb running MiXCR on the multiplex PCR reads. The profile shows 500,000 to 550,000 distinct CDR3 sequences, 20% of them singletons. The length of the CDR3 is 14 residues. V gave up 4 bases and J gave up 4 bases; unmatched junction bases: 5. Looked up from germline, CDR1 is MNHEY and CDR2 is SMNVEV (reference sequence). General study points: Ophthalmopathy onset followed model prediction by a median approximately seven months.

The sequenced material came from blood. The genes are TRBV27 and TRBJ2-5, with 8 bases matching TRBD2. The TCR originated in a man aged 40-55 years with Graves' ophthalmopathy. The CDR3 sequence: CASSSRGARETQYF. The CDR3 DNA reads TGTGCCAGCAGTTCGCGGGGGGCCCGAGAGACCCAGTACTTC.